Here is one T cell receptor (beta chain) with its context. What it binds is not known. Trimming removed 2 bases at V and 1 base at J, with 11 bases between. CDR3 length: 15 amino acids. The germline gives CDR1 MGHRA, CDR2 YSYEKL. The PCR used 60 Vbeta and 13 Jbeta primers. Data came from immunoSEQ multiplex PCR; TCRdb stores just in-frame clones and leaves some out. This table has approximately 150,000 clones, approximately 81% appearing once. This entry belongs to a study of cytomegalovirus exposure and HLA in healthy donors. Regarding the study as a whole: A later analysis appeared to link common viral pathogens to several of the most significant clusters. In a later analysis, across HLA loci, associated TCR counts were highest for DRB1, lowest for HLA-C.

The TCR sequence derives from a middle-aged man in good health and CMV-seropositive. The chain links TRBV4-1 to TRBJ2-5; TRBD2 might be the D (5 bases). The material sequenced was PBMCs. CDR3 DNA: TGCGCCAGCAGCCAATTGGAGGCCAGCCAAGAGACCCAGTACTTC. This sequence encodes CASSQLEASQETQYF.